The rows below give T cell receptor beta chains drawn from one sample of a study of blood T cells in healthy people across ages. MiXCR, run by TCRdb on the 5' RACE reads, gives a single entry per CDR3 protein. Here the sample spans approximately 1,000,000 distinct CDR3 sequences, approximately 38% being singletons. The sample taken for sequencing was blood. The origin of the receptors is a man between 18 and 35 years old in good health. Both conserved end residues are part of each CDR3. D genes are given only for firm matches. Size tells how often a clone was seen (once, few, many) or the class of an expanded clone, and some rows leave it out.

D gene | J gene | V gene | clone size | CDR3 DNA | CDR3 protein
- | TRBJ1-2 | TRBV3-1 | - | TGTGCCAGCAGCCAAGGGCATCGGGATGGCTACACCTTC | CASSQGHRDGYTF
- | TRBJ2-4 | TRBV14 | - | TGTGCCAGCAGCCTTTTAGGAGCTGGAGCCAAAAACATTCAGTACTTC | CASSLLGAGAKNIQYF
- | TRBJ2-5 | TRBV9 | - | TGTGCCAGCAGCGTAGAGGTTGCTTGGAGGAGGGAGACCCAGTACTTC | CASSVEVAWRRETQYF
- | TRBJ1-1 | TRBV27 | - | TGTGCCAGCAGTCCCGGGGCCGGGATGAACACTGAAGCTTTCTTT | CASSPGAGMNTEAFF
TRBD2 | TRBJ2-3 | TRBV5-1 | - | TGCGCCAGCAGCTTGGTTATTGCAGGACTAGTCACAGATACGCAGTATTTT | CASSLVIAGLVTDTQYF
- | TRBJ1-2 | TRBV3-1 | - | TGTGCCAGCAGCCAAGAAGGACGGACATATGGCTACACCTTC | CASSQEGRTYGYTF
TRBD1 | TRBJ2-5 | TRBV6-5 | few | TGTGCCAGCAGTTACTCCCCGACAGGGGGTCTGGAGACCCAGTACTTC | CASSYSPTGGLETQYF
- | TRBJ2-1 | TRBV4-2 | - | TGTGCCAGCAGCCAAGATGGGTTAGCTGACAATGAGCAGTTCTTC | CASSQDGLADNEQFF
TRBD2 | TRBJ2-1 | TRBV6-5 | - | TGTGCCAGCAGTATTAGCGGGGGGCCTTCTTACAGTGAGCAGTTCTTC | CASSISGGPSYSEQFF
- | TRBJ2-5 | TRBV12-3/TRBV12-4 | few | TGTGCCAGCAGTCGAGAGGTGGGTGGGGAGCAGTACTTC | CASSREVGGEQYF
- | TRBJ1-2 | TRBV6-6 | few | TGTGCCAGCAATGACGTCCAGCTTAACTATGGCTACACCTTC | CASNDVQLNYGYTF
TRBD2 | TRBJ2-5 | TRBV9 | once | TGTGCCAGCAGCGCGGGACTAGCGGGGGCGGAGACCCAGTACTTC | CASSAGLAGAETQYF
- | TRBJ2-1 | TRBV10-3 | - | TGTGCCATCAGTGGAACGGAAACCTACAATGAGCAGTTCTTC | CAISGTETYNEQFF
- | TRBJ1-1 | TRBV20-1 | few | TGCAGTGCTAGACAAAGGAGGATTCTGAACACTGAAGCTTTCTTT | CSARQRRILNTEAFF
- | TRBJ2-7 | TRBV20-1 | few | TGCAGTGCTAGTGATGGCCTCGGGGGCTACGAGCAGTACTTC | CSASDGLGGYEQYF
- | TRBJ1-1 | TRBV5-6 | - | TGTGCCAGCATGTTGGCCGGGGCGAACACTGAAGCTTTCTTT | CASMLAGANTEAFF
- | TRBJ1-2 | TRBV20-1 | once | TGCAGTGCTCCTCAGGCCGGAGGCTACACCTTC | CSAPQAGGYTF
TRBD2 | TRBJ2-3 | TRBV6-6 | - | TGTGCCAGCAGTTATGGGCGGGGGGTTTTAACAGATACGCAGTATTTT | CASSYGRGVLTDTQYF
TRBD1 | TRBJ2-1 | TRBV9 | few | TGTGCCAGCAGCGGCCCCGGGACAGGTCGAAATGAGCAGTTCTTC | CASSGPGTGRNEQFF
TRBD2 | TRBJ2-7 | TRBV6-2/TRBV6-3 | - | TGTGCCAGCAGTTACGGTCCGGGGGGACTCTCCTACGAGCAGTACTTC | CASSYGPGGLSYEQYF
- | TRBJ1-1 | TRBV20-1 | - | TGCAGTGCTAGAGATGAGGTGAGGACTTTCTTT | CSARDEVRTFF
TRBD2 | TRBJ2-1 | TRBV20-1 | - | TGCAGTGCTAGAGATTTGGGAGGTTGGGGGGGTTGGAATGAGCAGTTCTTC | CSARDLGGWGGWNEQFF
- | TRBJ1-2 | TRBV12-5 | - | TGTGCTAGTGGCCTCCATCCTAACTATGGCTACACCTTC | CASGLHPNYGYTF
- | TRBJ1-5 | TRBV7-2 | - | TGTGCCAGCAGCTTAACGTCGGAAGGGGGCAATCAGCCCCAGCATTTT | CASSLTSEGGNQPQHF
- | TRBJ2-3 | TRBV6-5 | - | TGTGCCAGCAGTTACGGTACCACAGATACGCAGTATTTT | CASSYGTTDTQYF
TRBD1 | TRBJ1-6 | TRBV2 | - | TGTGCCAGCTCCAGGACAGGGACGACCTATAATTCACCCCTCCACTTT | CASSRTGTTYNSPLHF
- | TRBJ2-1 | TRBV20-1 | - | TGCAGTGCTGGTCTTCCGAGTTACAATGAGCAGTTCTTC | CSAGLPSYNEQFF
TRBD1 | TRBJ1-6 | TRBV7-2 | - | TGTGCCAGCAGCTGGACAGGGGGCGATAATTCACCCCTCCACTTT | CASSWTGGDNSPLHF
- | TRBJ2-3 | TRBV4-2 | - | TGTGCCAGCAGCCAAAGCGAAGGGAGTTCAGATACGCAGTATTTT | CASSQSEGSSDTQYF
TRBD2 | TRBJ2-3 | TRBV6-2/TRBV6-3 | few | TGTGCCAGCAAGAGAGCGCGGGGGACTAGCACAGATACGCAGTATTTT | CASKRARGTSTDTQYF
- | TRBJ1-6 | TRBV20-1 | - | TGCAGTGCTAGAGGCTCTCATAGGGGTGATGATTCACCCCTCCACTTT | CSARGSHRGDDSPLHF
- | TRBJ2-5 | TRBV4-3 | - | TGCGCCAGCAGCCAAGATCGACGGGGAAGACTGTACTTC | CASSQDRRGRLYF
TRBD2 | TRBJ2-3 | TRBV7-8 | few | TGTGCCAGCAGCTTAGCCGTGGGGGGGGGCACAGATACGCAGTATTTT | CASSLAVGGGTDTQYF